These 13 T cell receptor beta chains share one sample of origin, sequenced in a study of breast tumors, draining lymph nodes, adjacent tissues. TCRdb independently ran MiXCR on the multiplex PCR reads; one entry per CDR3 protein. The profile shows some 19,000 distinct CDR3 sequences, approximately 51% of them singletons. Sequenced: breast tumor tissue. The receptors shown here come from a female donor with breast cancer. Some clones in this sample may be carry-over from other donors' samples.

The chain recombines TRBV5-6 with TRBJ2-3; D uncertain. V was pared by 1 base and J by 1 base, with 4 bases between. The CDR3 runs 13 residues. Germline lookup yields CDR1 SGHDT and CDR2 YYEEEE. CDR3 sequence (DNA): TGTGCCAGCAGCTTGTTTGGCACAGATACGCAGTATTTT. This encodes CASSLFGTDTQYF.

This clonotype was recorded many times. The gene calls are TRBV20-1 and TRBJ1-5; the D is unclear. This CDR3 is 15 amino acids long. CDR1 and CDR2 from the germline V gene are DFQATT and SNEGSKA (reference sequence). The V gene lost 0 bases and the J gene lost 0 bases, with 9 bases spanning the gap. As DNA, the CDR3 is TGCAGTGCTAGAGACAGGAGATATAGCAATCAGCCCCAGCATTTT. Its protein is CSARDRRYSNQPQHF.

This clonotype was found many times. This sequence may be a read error, since a much larger clone differs from it by one base. V gene TRBV9 combines with J gene TRBJ2-5; D is possibly TRBD2 (5 bases). Germline V gene sequence: CDR1 SGDLS, CDR2 YYNGEE. This CDR3 comprises 14 residues. The CDR3 DNA reads as TGTGCCAGCAGCGCCGGAGGCTCGGAAGAGACCCAGTCCTTC. Translation gives CASSAGGSEETQSF.

This clonotype was seen at least ten times. This chain connects TRBV14 to TRBJ2-5; D possibly matches TRBD1 or TRBD2 (5 bases each). Trimming removed 7 bases from V and 5 bases from J, with 20 bases in between. This CDR3 has 15 residues. Per germline, CDR1 SGHDN and CDR2 FVKESK. This CDR3 is CASTAARGVKETQYF. In DNA form, the CDR3 reads TGTGCCAGCACCGCAGCCCGGGGCGTCAAGGAGACCCAGTACTTC.

This clonotype was observed at least ten times. J is TRBJ1-1 and V is TRBV7-9, with D possibly being TRBD1 (6 bases). From germline, CDR1 is SEHNR and CDR2 FQNEAQ (reference sequence). The CDR3 contains 16 residues. V shed 5 bases and J shed 0 bases, with 16 bases lying between them. CDR3 loop: CASSPTGTGVNTEAFF. Written as DNA, the CDR3 is TGTGCCAGCAGCCCTACAGGGACCGGGGTGAACACTGAAGCTTTCTTT. Supplemented by reference TRBV7-9 and TRBJ1-1, the full variable domain reads DTGVSQNPRHKITKRGQNVTFRCDPISEHNRLYWYRQTLGQGPEFLTYFQNEAQLEKSRLLSDRFSAERPKGSFSTLEIQRTEQGDSAMYLCASSPTGTGVNTEAFFGQGTRLTVV.

This clonotype was detected many times. This chain uses TRBV6-2 or TRBV6-3 with TRBJ1-5, with D unclear. CDR1 is MNHEY and CDR2 is SVGEGT in the germline V gene. The CDR3 consists of 13 residues. V gave up 6 bases and J gave up 8 bases, with 14 bases separating them. CDR3 amino acids: CASRHESRKPQHF. In nucleotides, the CDR3 is TGTGCCAGCAGGCATGAAAGTCGGAAGCCCCAGCATTTT.

This clonotype has a count of ten or more. The genes are TRBV12-3 or TRBV12-4 and TRBJ1-2; no clear D gene. Trimming removed 7 bases at V and 2 bases at J, with 11 bases between. The CDR3 is 13 residues long. The CDR3 DNA reads TGTGCCAGCACCCCCGGACGCAACTATGGCTACACCTTC. Its translation: CASTPGRNYGYTF.

A few counts support this clonotype. The chain is built from TRBV3-1 and TRBJ1-1, with 7 nucleotides matching TRBD1. The CDR3 consists of 14 residues. Trimming removed 2 bases from V and 6 bases from J; junction bases left unmatched: 6. Germline V gene data show CDR1 as LGHDT and CDR2 as YNNKEL (reference sequence). The CDR3 region has the DNA TGTGCCAGCAGCCAAACCGACAGGGCCCCTGAAGCTTTCTTT. Translated, it gives CASSQTDRAPEAFF.

The chain links TRBV20-1 to TRBJ2-5; 8 nucleotides match TRBD1. The CDR3 is made up of 15 amino acids. Trimming removed 0 bases from V and 2 bases from J; junction bases left unmatched: 5. Looked up from germline, CDR1 is DFQATT and CDR2 is SNEGSKA (reference sequence). The CDR3 sequence is CSARELTGGQETQYF. The CDR3 DNA is TGCAGTGCTAGAGAGCTCACAGGGGGACAAGAGACCCAGTACTTC.

This clonotype showed up many times. A much bigger clone sits one base away, suggesting this may be a read error. This chain links TRBV11-3 with TRBJ2-3; 9 bases match TRBD2. Germline CDR1 reads SGHNT; CDR2 reads YENEEA. V was pared by 5 bases and J by 4 bases, with 16 bases of the junction left unmatched. There are 18 residues in the CDR3. The CDR3 is CASSQGRGPAGGPDTQYF. The DNA of the CDR3 is TGTGCCAGCAGCCAGGGAAGGGGACCAGCGGGAGGTCCAGATACGCAGTATTTT.

On this clonotype itself: A much larger clone lies one base from this, so it may be a read error. The CDR3 protein is CAGSLDPRSNTEAFF. The CDR3 DNA sequence: TGTGCCGGCAGCTTAGATCCGCGATCGAACACTGAAGCTTTCTTT. The chain is built from TRBV7-2 and TRBJ1-1; D unclear. Germline V lookup: CDR1 SGHTA, CDR2 FQGNSA. This CDR3 comprises 15 residues.

This clonotype has at least ten counts. The chain carries TRBV6-2 or TRBV6-3 and TRBJ2-7; D gene unclear. The V end was cut by 6 bases, the J end by 2 bases, with 11 bases between. Germline loops: CDR1 MNHEY, CDR2 SVGEGT. This CDR3 comprises 13 residues. The CDR3 DNA reads TGTGCCAGCAGCCTGCAGGAACCCTACGAGCAGTACTTC. Protein sequence: CASSLQEPYEQYF.

This sequence joins TRBV15 and TRBJ1-5; D is possibly TRBD1 (6 bases). This CDR3 comprises 16 residues. Germline-derived CDR1 and CDR2 are LNHNV and YYDKDF (reference sequence). V dropped 3 bases and J dropped 6 bases, with 18 bases sitting between them. The CDR3 bases are TGTGCCACCAGCAGGAGGAACGCGGGGGCGGCTCAGCCCCAGCATTTT. Its translation: CATSRRNAGAAQPQHF.